The following is a TCR beta chain sequence with its context. Its antigen is unknown. Germline and junction disagree at one end, which may indicate a read error. Other DNA sequences from this sample encode an identical CDR3 as well. The sample is drawn from a study of T cell responses to AZD1222 COVID-19 vaccine. General study results and limits: Females outnumbered males among donors, who were mostly white British; clonal diversity was possibly underestimated.

Some clones are missing from TCRdb's copy, which holds only in-frame ones; the method was immunoSEQ multiplex PCR. The data contain 130,000 or so clones, more than 80% of them seen just once; the ten biggest clones take up over 0.9%. Germline V lookup: CDR1 SGHTA, CDR2 FQGNSA. The CDR3 has 17 residues. The V gene is TRBV7-2, the J gene TRBJ1-2; 8 nucleotides agree with TRBD1. The TCR comes from an adult in good health. The starting material was peripheral blood, obtained on day 0 of MenACWY control vaccination. CDR3 DNA sequence: TGCGCCAGCAGCTTAACAGGGGGTTCGAATCTCGACTATGGCTACACCTTC. Its protein is CASSLTGGSNLDYGYTF.